The 26 T cell receptor beta chains below come from one sample, sequenced in a study of blood T cell repertoires in COVID-19 (dated by TCRdb to about 2020). The library was obtained by the immunoSEQ multiplex PCR assay. As stored in TCRdb, this immuneACCESS dataset retains in-frame rearrangements with V and J assigned. A fraction of the clones does not appear; measured against another copy, unresolved V genes explain less than half of the discrepancy, and the remainder lacks a known reason. Counted in this sample were 30,000 or so clones; around 90% of them appeared once. The top ten hold roughly 9.5% of the sample. The sequencing sample was made of peripheral blood. These receptors came from a human donor with active COVID-19. The donor label of this sample is uncertain.

This rearrangement joins TRBV28 to TRBJ2-7, with D perhaps TRBD1 (6 bases). The CDR3 is 14 residues long. V lost 2 bases and J lost 2, with 10 bases in between. Germline-derived CDR1 and CDR2 are MDHEN and SYDVKM. In nucleotides, the CDR3 is TGTGCCAGCAGTTTAGCAGGGGTTGCCTACGAGCAGTACTTC. Encoded protein: CASSLAGVAYEQYF.

The chain couples TRBV7-9 to TRBJ2-4; D is unresolved. Germline values: CDR1 SEHNR, CDR2 FQNEAQ (reference sequence). Trimming removed 5 bases from V and 8 bases from J, with 10 bases in between. The CDR3 sequence is 12 residues long. This chain's CDR3 is CASSLNSYIQYF. The CDR3 region has the DNA TGTGCCAGCAGCCTGAACAGCTACATTCAGTACTTC.

The chain recombines TRBV2 with TRBJ2-3; no reliable D call. Between the trimmed V and J ends, which lost 10 bases and 3 bases, there was a span of 8 bases. Germline CDR1 SNHLY, CDR2 FYNNEI. The CDR3 extends over 11 amino acids. CDR3 bases: TGTGCCACAACCCGGACAGATACGCAGTATTTT. This codes for CATTRTDTQYF.

The V gene is TRBV7-9, the J gene TRBJ2-5; maybe TRBD1 (5 bases). Germline CDR1 is SEHNR and CDR2 is FQNEAQ (reference sequence). V was trimmed by 0 bases and J by 7 bases, leaving 12 bases between them. CDR3 length: 14 amino acids. CDR3 in amino acids: CASSLAPGRGTQYF. The CDR3 nucleotides are TGTGCCAGCAGCTTAGCGCCAGGGCGCGGGACCCAGTACTTC. The entire variable domain, with the rest obtained from reference TRBV7-9 and TRBJ2-5, is as follows: DTGVSQNPRHKITKRGQNVTFRCDPISEHNRLYWYRQTLGQGPEFLTYFQNEAQLEKSRLLSDRFSAERPKGSFSTLEIQRTEQGDSAMYLCASSLAPGRGTQYFGPGTRLLVL.

This chain uses TRBV6-5 with TRBJ2-1; 11 bases are a match to TRBD2. The CDR3 has 14 amino acids. V lost 6 bases and J lost 9; bases outside the gene matches: 7. Germline V gives CDR1 MNHEY, CDR2 SVGAGI. The CDR3 bases are TGTGCCAGCAGGCTAGCGGGGGGTCAAGGTGAGCAGTTCTTC. This gives the protein CASRLAGGQGEQFF.

This rearrangement joins TRBV28 to TRBJ2-6; 11 bases map to TRBD1. Trimming cost V 7 bases and J 3 bases; bases outside gene matches: 5. CDR1 is MDHEN, CDR2 SYDVKM, per germline. This CDR3 spans 16 amino acids. CDR3 sequence reads: CASIGQGAYGANVLTF. The CDR3 region has the DNA TGTGCCAGCATAGGACAGGGGGCGTATGGGGCCAACGTCCTGACTTTC.

The chain has TRBV27 and TRBJ2-7, with 11 bases that match TRBD1. The CDR3 has 14 amino acids. Per the germline V gene, CDR1 is MNHEY and CDR2 is SMNVEV (reference sequence). The J segment lost 2 bases and the V segment lost 6 bases, leaving 3 bases of the junction unmatched. The CDR3 DNA reads TGTGCCAGCAGCTGGACAGGGGGCCCCTACGAGCAGTACTTC. This sequence encodes CASSWTGGPYEQYF.

The J gene is TRBJ1-5, the V gene TRBV7-8; 8 bases are a match to TRBD1. V shed 0 bases and J 7 bases; nucleotides not matched to a gene: 5. CDR3 length: 15 residues. Germline CDR1 and CDR2: SGHVS and FQNEAQ. The CDR3 DNA follows: TGTGCCAGCAGCTTAGCGGCAGGGGGCTGGCAGCCCCAGCATTTT. Protein sequence: CASSLAAGGWQPQHF.

The rearrangement links TRBV9 to TRBJ2-1; a possible D gene is TRBD1 (6 bases). The length of the CDR3 is 14 residues. V was cut by 1 base and J by 2 bases, with 7 bases left in between. CDR1 is SGDLS, CDR2 YYNGEE, per germline. The CDR3 loop reads CASSVNRAYNEQFF. As DNA, the CDR3 is TGTGCCAGCAGCGTAAACAGGGCCTACAATGAGCAGTTCTTC.

In this sample, this clone turned up a few times. The chain is built from TRBV6-5 and TRBJ2-5; possibly TRBD2 for D (6 bases). The CDR3 is 14 residues long. Germline V gene sequence: CDR1 MNHEY, CDR2 SVGAGI. V lost 8 bases, J lost 5 bases, and 18 bases lay in between. The CDR3 DNA sequence: TGTGCCAGCGAGAAGGACCGGGGGTCGGAGACCCAGTACTTC. Translation: CASEKDRGSETQYF.

V is TRBV19 and J is TRBJ1-6; D possibly corresponds to TRBD1 (6 bases). V gave up 1 base and J gave up 5 bases, with 9 bases separating them. CDR1 is LNHDA and CDR2 is SQIVND in the germline V gene (reference sequence). CDR3 size: 15 residues. This CDR3 is CASSIGWDNNSPLHF. CDR3 DNA sequence: TGTGCCAGTAGTATAGGGTGGGACAATAATTCACCCCTCCACTTT.

The chain employs TRBV9 and TRBJ1-3; D not certain. Germline assignment: CDR1 SGDLS and CDR2 YYNGEE. This CDR3 region has 17 residues. With 3 bases removed from V and 0 bases from J, the gap between germline ends came to 16 bases. The CDR3 sequence: CASSGTFAPSSGNTIYF. CDR3 bases: TGTGCCAGCAGCGGGACTTTCGCTCCTAGCTCTGGAAACACCATATATTTT.

V usage is TRBV5-1 and J usage is TRBJ1-2, with TRBD1 matching 9 bases. Germline loops: CDR1 SGHRS, CDR2 YFSETQ. The ends lost 3 bases at V and 1 base at J; junction bases unmatched: 4. The CDR3 is 15 amino acids. The DNA for the CDR3 is TGCGCCAGCAGCTCGGGACAGGGTGGTAACTATGGCTACACCTTC. Translating it yields CASSSGQGGNYGYTF.

The chain joins TRBV27 to TRBJ2-7; 7 bases are a match to TRBD2. The germline gives CDR1 MNHEY, CDR2 SMNVEV (reference sequence). The J segment lost 0 bases and the V segment lost 3 bases, leaving 8 bases of the junction unmatched. CDR3 length equals 16 residues. The CDR3 DNA follows: TGTGCCAGCAGTTTTTCGTGGGGGGGTATCTCCTACGAGCAGTACTTC. This translates into CASSFSWGGISYEQYF.

The chain recombines TRBV28 with TRBJ1-1; 9 bases are a match to TRBD1. The CDR3 is 15 amino acids. Germline-derived CDR1 and CDR2 are MDHEN and SYDVKM. Losses at the gene ends were 4 bases for V and 5 bases for J; bases not matched to a gene: 8. CDR3: CASSSGQGLRTEAFF. The CDR3 nucleotides read TGTGCCAGCAGTTCGGGACAGGGACTAAGGACTGAAGCTTTCTTT.

The chain is built from TRBV7-2 and TRBJ1-5; TRBD1 agrees at 8 bases. Germline V gives CDR1 SGHTA, CDR2 FQGNSA. J was trimmed by 5 bases and V by 1 base; bases with no gene match: 4. The CDR3 covers 15 residues. DNA for the CDR3: TGTGCCAGCAGCTTAGGCAACAGGGGGGATCAGCCCCAGCATTTT. It codes for CASSLGNRGDQPQHF.

The rearrangement joins TRBV7-4 to TRBJ1-5, with 9 positions matching TRBD1. CDR1 is SGHVT and CDR2 is SQSDAQ in the germline V gene. There are 15 residues in the CDR3. After removal of 3 bases from V and 7 bases from J, the junction contained 7 bases not matched to a gene. The CDR3 spells CASSFDRGFFQPQHF. For the CDR3, the DNA is TGTGCCAGCAGCTTTGACAGGGGGTTCTTCCAGCCCCAGCATTTT. The full variable domain, with the rest looked up from reference TRBV7-4 and TRBJ1-5, is GAGVSQSPRYKVAKRGRDVALRCDSISGHVTLYWYRQTLGQGSEVLTYSQSDAQRDKSGRPSGRFSAERPERSVSTLKIQRTEQGDSAVYLCASSFDRGFFQPQHFGDGTRLSIL.

The chain couples TRBV9 to TRBJ2-7; D possibly corresponds to TRBD2 (5 bases). The germline V gene has CDR1 SGDLS and CDR2 YYNGEE. The CDR3 is made up of 13 amino acids. V was shortened by 4 bases and J by 1 base, with 9 bases between the two germline ends. In DNA form, the CDR3 reads TGTGCCAGCAGCCCCCCGGGGTCCTACGAGCAGTACTTC. Translated: CASSPPGSYEQYF. The full variable domain, in which reference TRBV9 and TRBJ2-7 provide the parts outside the CDR3, is DSGVTQTPKHLITATGQRVTLRCSPRSGDLSVYWYQQSLDQGLQFLIQYYNGEERAKGNILERFSAQQFPDLHSELNLSSLELGDSALYFCASSPPGSYEQYFGPGTRLTVT.

The genes are TRBV7-2 and TRBJ2-5; D gene ambiguous. Germline V gene lookup returns CDR1 SGHTA and CDR2 FQGNSA. The CDR3 sequence is 13 residues long. Trimming cost V 5 bases and J 6 bases, with 13 bases left between them. CDR3 nucleotide sequence: TGTGCCAGCAGCCTGGGTGGGCTGAAGACCCAGTACTTC. Translating gives CASSLGGLKTQYF. The full variable domain, with the rest looked up from reference TRBV7-2 and TRBJ2-5, is GAGVSQSPSNKVTEKGKDVELRCDPISGHTALYWYRQSLGQGLEFLIYFQGNSAPDKSGLPSDRFSAERTGGSVSTLTIQRTQQEDSAVYLCASSLGGLKTQYFGPGTRLLVL.

The chain joins TRBV11-2 to TRBJ2-2; perhaps TRBD2 as D (5 bases). The CDR3 runs 13 residues. Germline-derived CDR1 and CDR2 are SGHAT and FQNNGV. V was shortened by 4 bases and J by 6 bases, with 9 bases between the two germline ends. CDR3 residues: CASSSKLAGELFF. CDR3 DNA: TGTGCCAGCAGCTCCAAACTAGCCGGGGAGCTGTTTTTT.

The chain uses TRBV3-1 (or the pseudogene TRBV3-2) and TRBJ2-3, with TRBD2 matching 9 bases. Trimming took 0 bases from V and 2 from J; bases not matched to a gene: 6. Germline CDR1 LGHDT, CDR2 YNNKEL (reference sequence). This CDR3 has 17 residues. CDR3 region: CASSQDGVAGATDTQYF. CDR3 coding DNA: TGTGCCAGCAGCCAAGATGGGGTAGCGGGGGCCACAGATACGCAGTATTTT.

The chain recombines TRBV15 with TRBJ2-7, with 12 bases that match TRBD2. CDR1 LNHNV and CDR2 YYDKDF come from the germline V gene (reference sequence). After removal of 6 bases from V and 6 bases from J, the junction contained 15 bases not matched to a gene. The CDR3 runs 17 residues. For the CDR3, the DNA is TGTGCCACCAGACTAGCGGGAGGCCCTGCCTATCCCTCCGAGCAGTACTTC. This encodes CATRLAGGPAYPSEQYF.

The chain couples TRBV10-3 to TRBJ2-7, with 8 bases that match TRBD1. The junction had 8 bases not matched to a gene; V was cut back by 3 bases and J by 4 bases. CDR3 length: 15 amino acids. Germline lookup yields CDR1 ENHRY and CDR2 SYGVKD. DNA for the CDR3: TGTGCCATCAGTGAACGATTGACAGGGGTTTACGAGCAGTACTTC. Residues: CAISERLTGVYEQYF.

CDR3 nucleotides: TGCGCCAGCAGCCAAGATCTCCGGACTAGCGGGTCTGGGGCCAACGTCCTGACTTTC. Translating it yields CASSQDLRTSGSGANVLTF. The rearrangement joins TRBV4-3 to TRBJ2-6, with 11 nucleotides matching TRBD2. The V gene's germline CDR1 is LGHNA and CDR2 YSLEER. With V trimmed by 0 bases and J by 1 base, 5 bases remained unmatched. The CDR3 extends over 19 amino acids.

The chain is built from TRBV6-1 and TRBJ2-2, with 8 bases matching TRBD1. The germline V gene has CDR1 MNHNS and CDR2 SASEGT. The CDR3 extends over 16 amino acids. V was clipped by 4 bases and J by 1 base; unmatched bases: 5. In DNA, the CDR3 is TGTGCCAGCAGTGGACAGGGGATTAAGAACACCGGGGAGCTGTTTTTT. This gives the protein CASSGQGIKNTGELFF.

CDR3 residues: CASSPDKDGYTF. The CDR3, as DNA: TGCGCCAGCAGCCCGGACAAGGACGGCTACACCTTC. The rearrangement joins TRBV5-1 to TRBJ1-2; possibly TRBD1 for D (5 bases). The CDR3 runs to 12 residues. With 4 bases removed from V and 8 bases from J, the gap between germline ends came to 12 bases. CDR1 and CDR2 from the germline V gene are SGHRS and YFSETQ.